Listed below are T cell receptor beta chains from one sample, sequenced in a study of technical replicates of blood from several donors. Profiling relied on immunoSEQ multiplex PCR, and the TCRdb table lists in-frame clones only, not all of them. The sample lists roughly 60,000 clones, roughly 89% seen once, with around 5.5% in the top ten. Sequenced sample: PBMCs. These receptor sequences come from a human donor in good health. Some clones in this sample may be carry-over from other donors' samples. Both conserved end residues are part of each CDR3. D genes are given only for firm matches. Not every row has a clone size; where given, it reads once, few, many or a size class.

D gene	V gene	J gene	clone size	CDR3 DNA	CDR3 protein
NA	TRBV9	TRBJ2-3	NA	TGTGCCAGCAGCCTAAGAGGGAGGGGGGGCACAGATACGCAGTATTTT	CASSLRGRGGTDTQYF
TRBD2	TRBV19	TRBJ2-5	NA	TGTGCCAGTAGTAGCTCGCGGGGGAAAGAGACCCAGTACTTC	CASSSSRGKETQYF
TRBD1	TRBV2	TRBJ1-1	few	TGTGCCAGCAGCCAGGGGGCTATTGAAGCTTTCTTT	CASSQGAIEAFF
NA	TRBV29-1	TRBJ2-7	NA	TGCAGCGCCCGAGACTACGAGCAGTACTTC	CSARDYEQYF
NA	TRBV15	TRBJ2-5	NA	TGTGCCACCAGCAGAGAAACGAGAGAGACCCAGTACTTC	CATSRETRETQYF
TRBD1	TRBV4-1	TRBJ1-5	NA	TGCGCCAGCAGCCAAGGACAGGGTCCTAGCAATCAGCCCCAGCATTTT	CASSQGQGPSNQPQHF
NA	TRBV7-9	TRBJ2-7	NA	TGTGCCAGCAGCTTAGGAGTGGTTGGGGCAGGAGTCTACGAGCAGTACTTC	CASSLGVVGAGVYEQYF
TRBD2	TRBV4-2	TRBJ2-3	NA	TGTGCCAGCAGCCAAGATCTTCAGGGACTAGCGGGGAACACAGATACGCAGTATTTT	CASSQDLQGLAGNTDTQYF
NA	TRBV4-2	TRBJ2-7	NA	TGTGCCAGCAGCCAATCTCCGTACGAGCAGTACTTC	CASSQSPYEQYF
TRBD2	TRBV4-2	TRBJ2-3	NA	TGTGCCAGCAGCCGCCTGCTAGCCGGGACTAGTTCAGATACGCAGTATTTT	CASSRLLAGTSSDTQYF